This TCR beta chain came from a study of identical twins. The CDR3 has 14 residues. Unmatched junction bases numbered 10, after V lost 9 bases and J lost 5 bases. Germline V gene data show CDR1 as MDHEN and CDR2 as SYDVKM. Only a few counts were recorded for this clonotype. The antigen is not known. One entry per CDR3 protein results from TCRdb running MiXCR on the 5' RACE reads. The data show just over 450,000 distinct CDR3 sequences, more than 13% seen once. Overall study findings and caveats: Excess twin sharing in beta out-of-frame sequences was weaker.

The same specimen was also included in a second study, on yellow fever vaccine responses in identical twins.

The TCR sequence derives from a woman under 30 in good health. V usage is TRBV28 and J usage is TRBJ2-5, with 9 bases aligning to TRBD1. The sequenced sample was CD4+ T cells sorted from blood. The CDR3 reads CASRDRAKKETQYF. For the CDR3, the DNA is TGTGCCAGTAGGGACAGGGCAAAGAAGGAGACCCAGTACTTC.